This TCR beta chain was identified during a study of tumor and adjacent non-tumor tissue in lung cancer. Study overall: There were 12 adenocarcinoma, 2 squamous cell carcinoma and 1 small cell lung cancer cases. Stage I to III disease affected roughly ten men and roughly 5 women aged roughly 31 to 85. Study-wide results and caveats: Tumor tissue had significantly higher TCR diversity than normal lung. Normal lung showed higher cumulative top 100 clone frequency than tumor.

This CDR3 region has 13 residues. J gave up 0 bases and V 6 bases, and 1 base lay outside the gene matches. TCRbeta libraries were built with three rounds of nested PCR, modified from ARM-PCR. One entry per CDR3 protein results from TCRdb running MiXCR on the multiplex PCR reads. The top ten clones hold approximately 25% of a sample with about 200,000 distinct CDR3 sequences, less than 80% of them seen once. This sample's RNA came from whole unsorted tissue. This clonotype has only a few counts. Its specificity is unknown. Material for sequencing was lung tumor tissue. The chain couples TRBV12-3 or TRBV12-4 to TRBJ2-7; 8 nucleotides agree with TRBD1. The origin of this receptor is a man in his fifties or sixties with non-small cell lung cancer. Here the CDR3 reads CASRTGGSYEQYF. The CDR3 DNA reads TGTGCCAGCAGAACAGGGGGCTCCTACGAGCAGTACTTC.